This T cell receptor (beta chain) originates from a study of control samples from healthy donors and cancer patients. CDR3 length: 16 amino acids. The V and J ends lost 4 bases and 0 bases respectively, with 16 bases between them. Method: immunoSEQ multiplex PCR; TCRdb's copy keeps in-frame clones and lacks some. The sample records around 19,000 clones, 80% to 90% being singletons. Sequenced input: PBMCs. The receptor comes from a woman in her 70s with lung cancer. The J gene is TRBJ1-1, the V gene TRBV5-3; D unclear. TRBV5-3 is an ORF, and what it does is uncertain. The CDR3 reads CARSTLQVAMNTEAFF. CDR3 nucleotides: TGTGCCAGAAGCACCCTGCAGGTGGCCATGAACACTGAAGCTTTCTTT.